These T cell receptor beta chains were read from a single sample in a study of blood T cells in healthy people across ages. TCRdb fed the 5' RACE reads into MiXCR, producing one record per CDR3 protein. The table shows about 1.5 million distinct CDR3 sequences, with 40% to 50% occurring only once. Sequencing used blood. These receptors were collected from a woman under 30 in good health. Both conserved end residues are part of each CDR3. Fields, in order: clone size, J gene, D gene, V gene, CDR3 protein, CDR3 DNA. The D gene is left open where the match is weak. Only some rows state a clone size, as once, few, many or a class for expanded clones.

clone size: -; J gene: TRBJ2-7; D gene: -; V gene: TRBV27; CDR3 protein: CASSPFGGVTYEQYF; CDR3 DNA: TGTGCCAGCAGCCCCTTTGGCGGGGTGACCTACGAGCAGTACTTC
clone size: -; J gene: TRBJ1-5; D gene: TRBD1; V gene: TRBV10-3; CDR3 protein: CAISEGKTGGVNQPQHF; CDR3 DNA: TGTGCCATCAGTGAGGGGAAGACAGGGGGCGTAAATCAGCCCCAGCATTTT
clone size: few; J gene: TRBJ2-1; D gene: TRBD1; V gene: TRBV12-3/TRBV12-4; CDR3 protein: CASRGTESSYNEQFF; CDR3 DNA: TGTGCCAGCAGGGGGACAGAGAGCTCCTACAATGAGCAGTTCTTC
clone size: few; J gene: TRBJ1-2; D gene: TRBD1; V gene: TRBV7-9; CDR3 protein: CASIRQGTGYGYTF; CDR3 DNA: TGTGCCAGCATCCGACAGGGGACTGGCTATGGCTACACCTTC
clone size: -; J gene: TRBJ2-1; D gene: -; V gene: TRBV10-3; CDR3 protein: CAISLRGEGNNEQFF; CDR3 DNA: TGTGCCATCAGCCTAAGGGGGGAGGGGAACAATGAGCAGTTCTTC
clone size: -; J gene: TRBJ2-1; D gene: -; V gene: TRBV16; CDR3 protein: CASRQSWDNEQFF; CDR3 DNA: TGTGCCAGCAGACAATCTTGGGACAATGAGCAGTTCTTC
clone size: -; J gene: TRBJ2-4; D gene: TRBD1; V gene: TRBV18; CDR3 protein: CASSPQGQGAVSIKNIQYF; CDR3 DNA: TGTGCCAGCTCACCGCAGGGACAGGGGGCAGTGTCTATCAAAAACATTCAGTACTTC
clone size: -; J gene: TRBJ2-6; D gene: -; V gene: TRBV4-1; CDR3 protein: CASNQEPHGANVLTF; CDR3 DNA: TGCGCCAGCAACCAAGAACCACATGGGGCCAACGTCCTGACTTTC
clone size: -; J gene: TRBJ2-3; D gene: -; V gene: TRBV5-1; CDR3 protein: CASSLETGVFTDTQYF; CDR3 DNA: TGCGCCAGCAGCTTGGAAACGGGCGTCTTCACAGATACGCAGTATTTT
clone size: many; J gene: TRBJ2-7; D gene: -; V gene: TRBV5-1; CDR3 protein: CASREGSYEQYF; CDR3 DNA: TGCGCCAGCAGGGAGGGCTCCTACGAGCAGTACTTC
clone size: many; J gene: TRBJ2-1; D gene: -; V gene: TRBV3-1; CDR3 protein: CASSPRNNEQFF; CDR3 DNA: TGTGCCAGCAGCCCCCGTAACAATGAGCAGTTCTTC
clone size: -; J gene: TRBJ2-1; D gene: TRBD2; V gene: TRBV29-1; CDR3 protein: CGVEAGSGGANEQFF; CDR3 DNA: TGCGGCGTTGAAGCGGGCAGCGGGGGGGCAAATGAGCAGTTCTTC
clone size: once; J gene: TRBJ2-1; D gene: -; V gene: TRBV6-1; CDR3 protein: CASSEEVSEQFF; CDR3 DNA: TGTGCCAGCAGTGAAGAGGTCAGTGAGCAGTTCTTC
clone size: -; J gene: TRBJ2-1; D gene: -; V gene: TRBV5-1; CDR3 protein: CASSQAPHGRYDNEQFF; CDR3 DNA: TGCGCCAGCAGTCAGGCCCCCCACGGGAGATACGACAATGAGCAGTTCTTC
clone size: -; J gene: TRBJ2-1; D gene: TRBD2; V gene: TRBV6-2/TRBV6-3; CDR3 protein: CASKGLAGERVYNGQFF; CDR3 DNA: TGTGCCAGCAAGGGACTAGCGGGAGAAAGGGTCTACAATGGGCAGTTCTTC
clone size: -; J gene: TRBJ1-1; D gene: -; V gene: TRBV25-1; CDR3 protein: CASSEYWQGPMNTEAFF; CDR3 DNA: TGTGCCAGCAGTGAATATTGGCAGGGGCCTATGAACACTGAAGCTTTCTTT
clone size: -; J gene: TRBJ1-4; D gene: TRBD1; V gene: TRBV6-1; CDR3 protein: CASRANRRQGLSTNEKLFF; CDR3 DNA: TGTGCCAGCAGAGCCAACCGACGACAGGGCTTATCCACTAATGAAAAACTGTTTTTT
clone size: few; J gene: TRBJ2-7; D gene: -; V gene: TRBV6-5; CDR3 protein: CASSYSQGTPYEQYF; CDR3 DNA: TGTGCCAGCAGTTACTCACAGGGAACGCCCTACGAGCAGTACTTC
clone size: -; J gene: TRBJ1-2; D gene: TRBD1; V gene: TRBV28; CDR3 protein: CASSRILQGGEGYTF; CDR3 DNA: TGTGCCAGCAGCCGGATCCTACAGGGGGGGGAGGGCTACACCTTC
clone size: -; J gene: TRBJ2-1; D gene: -; V gene: TRBV9; CDR3 protein: CASSANTLETQFF; CDR3 DNA: TGTGCCAGCAGCGCGAACACCTTGGAGACCCAGTTCTTC
clone size: few; J gene: TRBJ2-6; D gene: -; V gene: TRBV5-1; CDR3 protein: CASSLGAGSGANVLTF; CDR3 DNA: TGCGCCAGCAGCTTGGGAGCGGGCTCTGGGGCCAACGTCCTGACTTTC
clone size: -; J gene: TRBJ1-2; D gene: TRBD1; V gene: TRBV4-1; CDR3 protein: CASSQGHRGQGYTF; CDR3 DNA: TGCGCCAGCAGCCAAGGTCACAGGGGGCAAGGCTACACCTTC
clone size: -; J gene: TRBJ2-3; D gene: TRBD2; V gene: TRBV20-1; CDR3 protein: CRGTSGDRDTQYF; CDR3 DNA: TGCAGAGGGACTAGCGGGGACCGAGATACGCAGTATTTT
clone size: -; J gene: TRBJ2-3; D gene: TRBD2; V gene: TRBV28; CDR3 protein: CASSIGLAGLSPSTDTQYF; CDR3 DNA: TGTGCCAGCAGTATCGGACTAGCGGGATTATCCCCTAGCACAGATACGCAGTATTTT
clone size: -; J gene: TRBJ1-1; D gene: TRBD1; V gene: TRBV7-9; CDR3 protein: CAGSDRPNTEAFF; CDR3 DNA: TGTGCCGGATCGGACAGGCCGAACACTGAAGCTTTCTTT
clone size: -; J gene: TRBJ2-2; D gene: TRBD1; V gene: TRBV2; CDR3 protein: CASSERGGANTGELFF; CDR3 DNA: TGTGCCAGCAGTGAGAGAGGGGGCGCGAACACCGGGGAGCTGTTTTTT
clone size: many; J gene: TRBJ2-1; D gene: TRBD1; V gene: TRBV5-1; CDR3 protein: CASSLGQGANEQFF; CDR3 DNA: TGCGCCAGCAGCTTGGGACAGGGGGCCAATGAGCAGTTCTTC
clone size: few; J gene: TRBJ2-3; D gene: -; V gene: TRBV15; CDR3 protein: CATLGLTITDTQYF; CDR3 DNA: TGTGCCACACTGGGACTTACCATCACAGATACGCAGTATTTT
clone size: few; J gene: TRBJ2-1; D gene: -; V gene: TRBV9; CDR3 protein: CASSPRQFTDEQFF; CDR3 DNA: TGTGCCAGCAGCCCCAGACAGTTTACCGATGAGCAGTTCTTC
clone size: few; J gene: TRBJ2-7; D gene: -; V gene: TRBV12-3/TRBV12-4; CDR3 protein: CASSFEGIPYEQYF; CDR3 DNA: TGTGCCAGCAGTTTTGAGGGGATCCCCTACGAGCAGTACTTC
clone size: -; J gene: TRBJ1-2; D gene: TRBD1; V gene: TRBV14; CDR3 protein: CASSNRTGRSYGYTF; CDR3 DNA: TGTGCCAGCAGCAATCGGACAGGGAGAAGCTATGGCTACACCTTC
clone size: few; J gene: TRBJ2-1; D gene: -; V gene: TRBV5-1; CDR3 protein: CASSLWAGDNEQFF; CDR3 DNA: TGCGCCAGCAGCTTGTGGGCCGGGGATAATGAGCAGTTCTTC
clone size: -; J gene: TRBJ2-7; D gene: -; V gene: TRBV3-1; CDR3 protein: CASSQAPGLYNEQYF; CDR3 DNA: TGTGCCAGCAGCCAAGCTCCAGGGCTATACAATGAGCAGTACTTC
clone size: -; J gene: TRBJ2-7; D gene: TRBD2; V gene: TRBV13; CDR3 protein: CASSAPGLAFLSAQYF; CDR3 DNA: TGTGCCAGCAGCGCCCCGGGACTAGCGTTTTTGTCGGCCCAGTACTTC
clone size: -; J gene: TRBJ1-4; D gene: -; V gene: TRBV29-1; CDR3 protein: CSVGPAGGVDEKLFF; CDR3 DNA: TGCAGCGTTGGGCCCGCTGGAGGGGTGGACGAAAAACTGTTTTTT
clone size: -; J gene: TRBJ2-1; D gene: -; V gene: TRBV9; CDR3 protein: CASSAGPPFDEQFF; CDR3 DNA: TGTGCCAGCAGCGCGGGACCCCCGTTTGATGAGCAGTTCTTC
clone size: few; J gene: TRBJ2-7; D gene: -; V gene: TRBV29-1; CDR3 protein: CSVEASDRGLYEQYF; CDR3 DNA: TGCAGCGTTGAAGCATCGGACAGAGGTTTGTACGAGCAGTACTTC
clone size: -; J gene: TRBJ1-1; D gene: -; V gene: TRBV30; CDR3 protein: CAWNSQGRGNTEAFF; CDR3 DNA: TGTGCCTGGAACAGTCAGGGGCGAGGGAACACTGAAGCTTTCTTT
clone size: -; J gene: TRBJ2-7; D gene: TRBD1; V gene: TRBV28; CDR3 protein: CASSLIGAGQAVDEQYF; CDR3 DNA: TGTGCCAGCAGTTTAATTGGGGCGGGACAGGCTGTCGACGAGCAGTACTTC
clone size: -; J gene: TRBJ1-2; D gene: -; V gene: TRBV28; CDR3 protein: CASSVEQGRQGYTF; CDR3 DNA: TGTGCCAGCAGTGTCGAACAGGGCCGGCAAGGCTACACCTTC
clone size: few; J gene: TRBJ1-1; D gene: -; V gene: TRBV4-1; CDR3 protein: CASSHVREAFF; CDR3 DNA: TGCGCCAGCAGCCATGTTAGGGAGGCTTTCTTT
clone size: -; J gene: TRBJ1-2; D gene: TRBD1; V gene: TRBV20-1; CDR3 protein: CSARDRTGLHGYTF; CDR3 DNA: TGCAGTGCTAGAGACCGGACAGGCCTCCATGGCTACACCTTC
clone size: few; J gene: TRBJ1-1; D gene: -; V gene: TRBV4-1; CDR3 protein: CASSHTMAVKLGGTEAFF; CDR3 DNA: TGCGCCAGCAGCCACACCATGGCCGTAAAGCTCGGGGGCACTGAAGCTTTCTTT